This entry features one TCR beta chain sequence. Antigen: not known. The data were taken from a study of shared clonotypes between healthy human individuals. Study outcomes and limitations: Naive CD4 clonotypes were shared across a handful of donors at 4% to 5%. When compared with the clonotypes that were shared by all four sorted-subset donors, the non-shared clonotypes turned out to have lower generation probabilities.

V was pared by 0 bases and J by 3 bases, with 11 bases between. In germline, CDR1 is MNHNY, CDR2 SVGAGI (reference sequence). The CDR3 length is 15 residues. Cells designated naive CD8 were CD45RO-negative and were positively selected for CCR7, with terminally differentiated effector memory CD45RA+ cells excluded. Using 200 ng DNA, 30,000 to 35,000 T cell genomes, the sorted-subset replicate PCRs were run. Profiled with immunoSEQ multiplex PCR; TCRdb holds only in-frame clones, not every one. The profile shows millions of clones, approximately 94% of them singletons. Sequencing input: naive CD8+ T cells sorted from blood. The chain joins TRBV6-6 to TRBJ1-1; D not certain. This clonotype was sampled from a young man in good health. The CDR3 DNA follows: TGTGCCAGCAGTTACTCGGCCAACATTGACACTGAAGCTTTCTTT. Amino acid sequence: CASSYSANIDTEAFF.